Listed below are T cell receptor beta chains from one sample, sequenced in a study of T cells after yellow fever vaccination. MiXCR was run by TCRdb on the 5' RACE reads, yielding one entry per CDR3 protein. The top ten hold under 15% of the sample, which has about 630,000 distinct CDR3 sequences, roughly an eighth seen once. This specimen consisted of PBMCs, obtained on the day of the yellow fever booster vaccination. Every receptor here comes from a man aged 25-45 years who received the YFV17D yellow fever vaccine. The CDR3 runs from the conserved cysteine through the conserved F or W. A D gene is named only where the DNA matches it firmly. Clone size is given for some rows only: seen once, a few or many times, or a class if the clone is expanded.

J: TRBJ2-3
V: TRBV11-3
D: NA
size: once
length: 15
CDR3: CASSLGSSPWDTQYF
DNA: TGTGCCAGCAGCTTAGGCTCTAGCCCTTGGGATACGCAGTATTTT

J: TRBJ2-5
V: TRBV5-1
D: TRBD1
size: NA
length: 16
CDR3: CASSLEPTRGRETQYF
DNA: TGCGCCAGCAGCTTGGAGCCTACTAGGGGGCGGGAGACCCAGTACTTC

J: TRBJ2-4
V: TRBV24-1
D: NA
size: NA
length: 14
CDR3: CATTGRRERNIQYF
DNA: TGTGCCACCACTGGACGGAGGGAGAGGAACATTCAGTACTTC

J: TRBJ2-5
V: TRBV11-2
D: NA
size: NA
length: 14
CDR3: CASSPWGRRETQYF
DNA: TGTGCCAGCAGCCCCTGGGGGAGGAGAGAGACCCAGTACTTC

J: TRBJ2-1
V: TRBV29-1
D: NA
size: NA
length: 10
CDR3: CSVEISEQFF
DNA: TGCAGCGTTGAAATAAGTGAGCAGTTCTTC

J: TRBJ2-1
V: TRBV7-9
D: NA
size: few
length: 15
CDR3: CASSLNLGQRNEQFF
DNA: TGTGCCAGCAGCTTAAATCTAGGACAGCGCAATGAGCAGTTCTTC

J: TRBJ2-3
V: TRBV5-1
D: NA
size: many
length: 14
CDR3: CASSAARETDTQYF
DNA: TGCGCCAGCAGCGCGGCCAGGGAGACAGATACGCAGTATTTT

J: TRBJ2-7
V: TRBV28
D: NA
size: many
length: 14
CDR3: CASRGRAGEYEQYF
DNA: TGTGCCAGCAGGGGGCGGGCAGGAGAATACGAGCAGTACTTC

J: TRBJ2-1
V: TRBV4-3
D: NA
size: NA
length: 14
CDR3: CASSLWTDWDEQFF
DNA: TGCGCCAGCAGCCTTTGGACAGATTGGGATGAGCAGTTCTTC

J: TRBJ2-7
V: TRBV6-5
D: NA
size: NA
length: 15
CDR3: CASSYSDSRSYEQYF
DNA: TGTGCCAGCAGTTACTCTGACAGTCGGTCCTACGAGCAGTACTTC

J: TRBJ2-1
V: TRBV9
D: NA
size: many
length: 15
CDR3: CASSVAGGSYNEQFF
DNA: TGTGCCAGCAGCGTAGCGGGTGGTTCCTACAATGAGCAGTTCTTC

J: TRBJ2-5
V: TRBV20-1
D: NA
size: many
length: 13
CDR3: CSASFADSGTQYF
DNA: TGCAGTGCTAGTTTCGCGGACAGTGGGACCCAGTACTTC

J: TRBJ2-2
V: TRBV4-3
D: NA
size: few
length: 18
CDR3: CASSQDLTGGSVGGELFF
DNA: TGCGCCAGCAGCCAAGATCTGACAGGCGGGAGTGTGGGCGGGGAGCTGTTTTTT

J: TRBJ2-5
V: TRBV4-3
D: NA
size: few
length: 15
CDR3: CASSQRREAFETQYF
DNA: TGCGCCAGCAGCCAAAGGAGGGAAGCTTTCGAGACCCAGTACTTC

J: TRBJ2-5
V: TRBV11-3
D: NA
size: NA
length: 15
CDR3: CASSPSGREEETQYF
DNA: TGTGCCAGCAGCCCGTCGGGCAGGGAGGAAGAGACCCAGTACTTC

J: TRBJ1-1
V: TRBV18
D: NA
size: few
length: 13
CDR3: CASTLSASTEAFF
DNA: TGTGCCAGCACCTTATCGGCGTCCACTGAAGCTTTCTTT

J: TRBJ1-2
V: TRBV10-3
D: NA
size: NA
length: 11
CDR3: CAISESGGYTF
DNA: TGTGCCATCAGTGAGTCGGGTGGCTACACCTTC

J: TRBJ2-2
V: TRBV12-3/TRBV12-4
D: TRBD2
size: NA
length: 15
CDR3: CASRPGLAGSGELFF
DNA: TGTGCCAGCAGGCCGGGACTAGCGGGATCCGGGGAGCTGTTTTTT

J: TRBJ2-7
V: TRBV10-3
D: NA
size: few
length: 14
CDR3: CAISDRGSSYEQYF
DNA: TGTGCCATCAGTGACAGGGGCAGCTCCTACGAGCAGTACTTC

J: TRBJ2-5
V: TRBV29-1
D: NA
size: NA
length: 13
CDR3: CSVKSLHGETQYF
DNA: TGCAGCGTCAAGTCCCTACATGGAGAGACCCAGTACTTC

J: TRBJ2-5
V: TRBV11-2
D: NA
size: NA
length: 12
CDR3: CASSLDPWAQYF
DNA: TGTGCCAGCAGCTTAGATCCCTGGGCCCAGTACTTC

J: TRBJ2-5
V: TRBV18
D: NA
size: few
length: 15
CDR3: CASSPPNSPGETQYF
DNA: TGTGCCAGCTCACCACCCAACTCCCCTGGTGAGACCCAGTACTTC

J: TRBJ1-2
V: TRBV5-1
D: TRBD1
size: few
length: 14
CDR3: CASSSGGYNYGYTF
DNA: TGCGCCAGCAGCTCAGGGGGTTATAACTATGGCTACACCTTC

J: TRBJ2-7
V: TRBV12-5
D: NA
size: NA
length: 15
CDR3: CASALGTTVYYEQYF
DNA: TGTGCTAGTGCCTTGGGGACAACTGTTTATTACGAGCAGTACTTC

J: TRBJ1-3
V: TRBV13
D: TRBD1
size: NA
length: 15
CDR3: CASSQGQNSGNTIYF
DNA: TGTGCCAGCAGCCAGGGACAGAACTCTGGAAACACCATATATTTT

J: TRBJ1-5
V: TRBV6-4
D: NA
size: NA
length: 15
CDR3: CASSDIVHPHQPQHF
DNA: TGTGCCAGCAGTGACATCGTCCACCCGCATCAGCCCCAGCATTTT

J: TRBJ2-6
V: TRBV12-3/TRBV12-4
D: TRBD2
size: NA
length: 17
CDR3: CASSLRGESSGANVLTF
DNA: TGTGCCAGCAGTTTACGGGGGGAAAGCTCTGGGGCCAACGTCCTGACTTTC

J: TRBJ2-7
V: TRBV5-1
D: TRBD1
size: many
length: 14
CDR3: CASSPGQGAYEQYF
DNA: TGCGCCAGCAGCCCCGGACAGGGTGCCTACGAGCAGTACTTC

J: TRBJ1-4
V: TRBV12-3/TRBV12-4
D: NA
size: few
length: 16
CDR3: CASRPTGSSGPEKLFF
DNA: TGTGCCAGCAGACCCACAGGATCCTCGGGCCCTGAAAAACTGTTTTTT

J: TRBJ2-2
V: TRBV23-1
D: NA
size: once
length: 14
CDR3: CASSLPTATGELFF
DNA: TGCGCCAGCAGTCTGCCGACTGCCACCGGGGAGCTGTTTTTT

J: TRBJ2-1
V: TRBV7-9
D: TRBD2
size: few
length: 16
CDR3: CASSLDWTSGYNEQFF
DNA: TGTGCCAGCAGCTTAGATTGGACTAGCGGTTACAATGAGCAGTTCTTC

J: TRBJ2-1
V: TRBV20-1
D: TRBD2
size: few
length: 14
CDR3: CSAKLAGARNEQFF
DNA: TGCAGTGCGAAACTAGCGGGAGCTAGGAATGAGCAGTTCTTC

J: TRBJ2-3
V: TRBV20-1
D: TRBD2
size: NA
length: 15
CDR3: CSARGSSGSTDTQYF
DNA: TGCAGTGCAAGAGGGTCTAGCGGGAGCACAGATACGCAGTATTTT

J: TRBJ2-2
V: TRBV12-3/TRBV12-4
D: NA
size: few
length: 13
CDR3: CASSFPLTGELFF
DNA: TGTGCCAGCAGTTTTCCACTAACCGGGGAGCTGTTTTTT

J: TRBJ2-7
V: TRBV10-3
D: TRBD1
size: NA
length: 13
CDR3: CATMDRASYEQYF
DNA: TGTGCCACGATGGACAGGGCTTCCTACGAGCAGTACTTC

J: TRBJ2-1
V: TRBV18
D: NA
size: NA
length: 13
CDR3: CASSPESYNEQFF
DNA: TGTGCCAGCTCACCAGAGAGCTACAATGAGCAGTTCTTC

J: TRBJ2-5
V: TRBV5-1
D: NA
size: few
length: 14
CDR3: CASSLDQQWETQYF
DNA: TGCGCCAGCAGCTTAGACCAGCAGTGGGAGACCCAGTACTTC

J: TRBJ2-1
V: TRBV27
D: TRBD2
size: few
length: 15
CDR3: CASSLNSGGGNEQFF
DNA: TGTGCCAGCAGTTTAAATAGCGGGGGGGGGAATGAGCAGTTCTTC

J: TRBJ2-3
V: TRBV5-6
D: TRBD2
size: NA
length: 14
CDR3: CASSPGLAAVVEYF
DNA: TGTGCCAGCAGCCCGGGACTAGCCGCCGTGGTTGAGTATTTT

J: TRBJ1-2
V: TRBV9
D: NA
size: few
length: 13
CDR3: CASSVEQGGGYTF
DNA: TGTGCCAGCAGCGTTGAACAGGGCGGTGGCTACACCTTC

J: TRBJ2-1
V: TRBV29-1
D: TRBD1
size: NA
length: 14
CDR3: CSVEAGQGALEQFF
DNA: TGCAGCGTTGAGGCGGGACAGGGGGCGCTTGAGCAGTTCTTC

J: TRBJ1-5
V: TRBV3-1
D: TRBD1
size: NA
length: 16
CDR3: CASSQAGTGGNQPQHF
DNA: TGTGCCAGCAGCCAGGCCGGGACAGGGGGCAATCAGCCCCAGCATTTT

J: TRBJ2-1
V: TRBV28
D: NA
size: NA
length: 17
CDR3: CASSPPGVASSYNEQFF
DNA: TGTGCCAGCAGTCCCCCTGGGGTAGCATCCTCCTACAATGAGCAGTTCTTC

J: TRBJ2-1
V: TRBV10-1
D: NA
size: NA
length: 15
CDR3: CASSEAGLTYNEQFF
DNA: TGCGCCAGCAGTGAGGCCGGACTGACGTACAATGAGCAGTTCTTC

J: TRBJ1-2
V: TRBV20-1
D: NA
size: NA
length: 14
CDR3: CSASKGGPEYGYTF
DNA: TGCAGTGCTAGCAAGGGGGGGCCCGAGTATGGCTACACCTTC

J: TRBJ2-1
V: TRBV24-1
D: NA
size: few
length: 13
CDR3: CATSARIDNEQFF
DNA: TGTGCCACCAGTGCCCGGATAGACAATGAGCAGTTCTTC

J: TRBJ2-2
V: TRBV10-3
D: NA
size: many
length: 13
CDR3: CAISEGGTGELFF
DNA: TGTGCCATCAGTGAGGGGGGCACCGGGGAGCTGTTTTTT

J: TRBJ2-1
V: TRBV24-1
D: NA
size: NA
length: 13
CDR3: CATSDSAYNEQFF
DNA: TGTGCCACCAGTGATAGTGCGTACAATGAGCAGTTCTTC

J: TRBJ2-3
V: TRBV24-1
D: NA
size: few
length: 13
CDR3: CATSDQTPDTQYF
DNA: TGTGCCACCAGTGATCAGACACCAGATACGCAGTATTTT

J: TRBJ2-3
V: TRBV3-1
D: TRBD2
size: NA
length: 16
CDR3: CASSQDLGLAPDTQYF
DNA: TGTGCCAGCAGCCAAGATTTAGGACTAGCCCCAGATACGCAGTATTTT

J: TRBJ2-4
V: TRBV29-1
D: NA
size: NA
length: 14
CDR3: CSVAQRGRVNIQYF
DNA: TGCAGCGTTGCTCAACGGGGTCGCGTAAACATTCAGTACTTC

J: TRBJ2-1
V: TRBV20-1
D: TRBD2
size: few
length: 16
CDR3: CSARDPAGGSGRGEFF
DNA: TGCAGTGCTAGAGATCCCGCGGGCGGGAGTGGGCGGGGGGAGTTCTTC

J: TRBJ2-1
V: TRBV20-1
D: NA
size: NA
length: 13
CDR3: CSPRDWVKDEQFF
DNA: TGCAGTCCGAGGGATTGGGTTAAGGATGAGCAGTTCTTC

J: TRBJ2-7
V: TRBV5-1
D: TRBD1
size: once
length: 15
CDR3: CASSTNRDRNYEQYF
DNA: TGCGCCAGCAGCACAAACCGGGACAGAAACTACGAGCAGTACTTC